A selection of T cell receptor beta chains follows, all from one sample in a study of blood T cell repertoires in COVID-19. Repertoires were generated with immunoSEQ multiplex PCR, while TCRdb's copy carries only in-frame clones and drops some. The sample gives 14,000 to 15,000 clones, approximately 80% of which show up once; about 14% is in the top ten. The sample comprised peripheral blood. The origin of the receptors is a human donor in a cohort sampled during active COVID-19. The CDR3 runs from the conserved cysteine through the conserved F or W. The D gene is left open where the match is weak. Rows give clone size only sometimes, using once, few, many, or a class for an expanded clone.

clone_size	v_call	d_call	j_call	cdr3_aa	cdr3_nt
few	TRBV11-3	.	TRBJ2-1	CASATAGSNEQFF	TGTGCCAGCGCCACCGCGGGTTCCAATGAGCAGTTCTTC
.	TRBV5-1	TRBD1	TRBJ1-1	CASSLGQGRTEAFF	TGCGCCAGCAGCTTAGGACAGGGAAGAACTGAAGCTTTCTTT
.	TRBV9	TRBD2	TRBJ2-7	CASSVGLAGGLSYEQYF	TGTGCCAGCAGCGTAGGTCTAGCGGGGGGCTTGTCCTACGAGCAGTACTTC
.	TRBV28	TRBD1	TRBJ1-2	CASSLQGGNYGYTF	TGTGCCAGCAGCCTACAGGGGGGTAACTATGGCTACACCTTC
.	TRBV2	.	TRBJ2-3	CASSIYTDTQYF	TGTGCCAGCAGTATTTACACAGATACGCAGTATTTT
few	TRBV19	.	TRBJ1-5	CASSTLTDRPNQPQHF	TGTGCCAGTAGTACTCTTACCGACAGGCCAAATCAGCCCCAGCATTTT
.	TRBV3-1/TRBV3-2	.	TRBJ1-2	CASSQASGGYTF	TGTGCCAGCAGCCAAGCATCGGGTGGCTACACCTTC
.	TRBV15	.	TRBJ2-2	CATSRARHREVGTGELFF	TGTGCCACCAGCAGAGCCAGGCACCGGGAAGTCGGTACCGGGGAGCTGTTTTTT
.	TRBV19	TRBD1	TRBJ2-3	CASSSRGTGEGDTQYF	TGTGCCAGTAGTTCTCGTGGGACAGGGGAGGGTGATACGCAGTATTTT
few	TRBV6-1	TRBD1	TRBJ2-5	CASSEAADRAREETQYF	TGTGCCAGCAGTGAAGCGGCGGACAGGGCTAGGGAAGAGACCCAGTACTTC
.	TRBV3-1/TRBV3-2	TRBD2	TRBJ2-3	CASGSGRASTDTQYF	TGTGCCAGCGGAAGCGGGAGGGCTAGCACAGATACGCAGTATTTT
.	TRBV3-1/TRBV3-2	.	TRBJ2-5	CVSSPAGGGEEETQYF	TGTGTCAGCAGCCCCGCAGGAGGGGGGGAGGAAGAGACCCAGTACTTC
.	TRBV19	TRBD2	TRBJ2-1	CASSPGGVNEQFF	TGTGCCAGTAGTCCGGGGGGGGTCAATGAGCAGTTCTTC
.	TRBV5-6	TRBD2	TRBJ2-3	CASSPVVSGGRSTDTQYF	TGTGCCAGCAGCCCGGTCGTTAGCGGGGGGCGAAGCACAGATACGCAGTATTTT
.	TRBV7-3	TRBD2	TRBJ2-1	CASSLGGRNNEQFF	TGTGCCAGCAGCTTGGGCGGGAGGAACAATGAGCAGTTCTTC
.	TRBV12-3/TRBV12-4	.	TRBJ1-2	CASSLFGEGYTF	TGTGCCAGCAGTTTATTCGGGGAAGGCTACACCTTC
few	TRBV2	.	TRBJ1-2	CASSVGGADGYTF	TGTGCCAGCAGTGTCGGTGGTGCGGATGGCTACACCTTC
.	TRBV15	TRBD2	TRBJ2-7	CATTGGGSYEQYF	TGTGCCACCACCGGGGGAGGGTCCTACGAGCAGTACTTC
.	TRBV11-3	TRBD2	TRBJ2-6	CASSSGGTGANVLTF	TGTGCCAGCAGCTCCGGGGGGACTGGGGCCAACGTCCTGACTTTC
few	TRBV19	TRBD2	TRBJ2-3	CASSSRTSGGDLYTQYF	TGTGCCAGTAGTTCTCGGACTAGCGGGGGCGACCTCTATACGCAGTATTTT
.	TRBV19	.	TRBJ1-4	CASSPRRANEKLFF	TGTGCCAGTAGCCCTCGCAGGGCCAATGAAAAACTGTTTTTT
.	TRBV4-2	.	TRBJ1-6	CASSQDGATSNSPLHF	TGTGCCAGCAGCCAAGATGGGGCTACTTCTAATTCACCCCTCCACTTT
.	TRBV6-2/TRBV6-3	TRBD1	TRBJ2-3	CASSSGTGDADTQYF	TGTGCCAGCAGTTCCGGGACAGGGGATGCAGATACGCAGTATTTT
.	TRBV2	.	TRBJ1-1	CARNREPDTEAFF	TGTGCCAGAAACCGGGAACCAGACACTGAAGCTTTCTTT
.	TRBV30	TRBD1	TRBJ1-2	CAWRTPGTVNYGYTF	TGTGCCTGGAGGACGCCAGGGACAGTAAACTATGGCTACACCTTC
.	TRBV6-2/TRBV6-3	.	TRBJ1-5	CASSYQVQPQHF	TGTGCCAGCAGTTATCAGGTTCAGCCCCAGCATTTT
once	TRBV11-3	TRBD2	TRBJ2-5	CASSSTPSGQETQYF	TGTGCCAGCAGCTCCACTCCTAGCGGACAAGAGACCCAGTACTTC
.	TRBV5-1	TRBD2	TRBJ2-5	CASSLGLAGLRETQYF	TGCGCCAGCAGCTTGGGACTAGCGGGATTGCGAGAGACCCAGTACTTC
.	TRBV28	.	TRBJ1-1	CASQPLMGRPLDTEAFF	TGTGCCAGCCAACCTTTAATGGGGCGGCCGTTGGACACTGAAGCTTTCTTT
.	TRBV6-1	.	TRBJ2-2	CASSELDSNTGELFF	TGTGCCAGCAGTGAATTGGACTCGAACACCGGGGAGCTGTTTTTT
few	TRBV7-3	TRBD2	TRBJ2-3	CASSLAGGSTDTQYF	TGTGCCAGCAGCTTGGCGGGAGGGAGCACAGATACGCAGTATTTT
.	TRBV28	TRBD2	TRBJ2-2	CASSFGTSGRLDTGELFF	TGTGCCAGCAGCTTCGGGACTAGCGGGAGGCTCGACACCGGGGAGCTGTTTTTT
.	TRBV4-2	.	TRBJ2-3	CASSDPPGADTQYF	TGTGCCAGCAGCGACCCTCCGGGGGCAGATACGCAGTATTTT
.	TRBV20-1	.	TRBJ1-1	CSARRGAEAFF	TGCAGTGCCAGACGCGGGGCTGAAGCTTTCTTT
.	TRBV19	TRBD1	TRBJ1-2	CASSTGTGALGYGYTF	TGTGCCAGTAGTACCGGGACAGGGGCCCTAGGCTATGGCTACACCTTC
.	TRBV28	TRBD1	TRBJ1-2	CASSETGANYGYTF	TGTGCCAGCAGCGAGACAGGGGCGAACTATGGCTACACCTTC
.	TRBV9	.	TRBJ1-1	CASSPQEGGYMNTEAFF	TGTGCCAGCAGCCCCCAAGAAGGGGGATATATGAACACTGAAGCTTTCTTT
.	TRBV29-1	.	TRBJ1-5	CSGFQIPQGVDQPQHF	TGCAGCGGATTCCAGATTCCACAGGGTGTGGATCAGCCCCAGCATTTT
.	TRBV6-5	TRBD2	TRBJ2-2	CASSFLAGGTGELFF	TGTGCCAGCAGTTTTCTAGCGGGAGGCACCGGGGAGCTGTTTTTT
.	TRBV5-1	TRBD1	TRBJ2-5	CASSSPGQGLETQYF	TGCGCCAGCAGCTCTCCGGGACAGGGTCTCGAGACCCAGTACTTC